This TCR beta chain came from a study of STAT5B mutations in CD4+ large granular lymphocyte leukemia (dated by TCRdb to the early 2020s). Some background on the complete study: Among healthy controls, the CDR3 'QG' motif was associated with a particular HLA allele. The TCRbeta repertoires of CD4+ T-cell large granular lymphocyte leukemia patients were compared with the TCRbeta repertoires of healthy blood donors. Flow cytometry on FACSCanto II or FACSVerse showed that the purified fractions were more than 95% pure among lymphocytes.

The immunoSEQ assay at survey resolution was used to sequence TCRbeta rearrangements from genomic DNA. In the authors' own workflow: A lowest detectable productive clonotype frequency of 2.59 x 10-5 was observed in the TCR sequencing data. Analyses included only productive TCRbeta rearrangements, meaning complete and in-frame sequences. Clonality for each sample was calculated as Simpson clonality in the immunoSEQ Analyzer version 3.0. Based on frequency, clones were grouped as very rare, small, medium, large (1-20%) or hyperexpanded (>20%). Generation probabilities were estimated with OLGA 1.2.3, V-gene circos plots were generated with VDJtools, specificities were searched for in VDJdb, and CDR3 motifs were identified with GLIPH. This is the immuneACCESS table as TCRdb keeps it, with only in-frame sequences that have V and J called. A part of the clones is gone; compared with another copy, unresolved V genes explain less than half, and the rest is unexplained. That table furnishes V, J and clone size, whereas the DNA furnished D and trimming. This sample lists some 41,000 clones; approximately 84% were detected once. Approximately 0.32% of the sample is in the top ten clones.

The healthy controls were 37 blood donors, and the buffy coats of these donors were supplied by the Finnish Red Cross blood service. All TCR-sequenced material derived from peripheral blood: patient blood samples and healthy donor buffy coats. Peripheral blood mononuclear cells were isolated by Ficoll-Hypaque gradient centrifugation. Magnetic purification was used to isolate CD4+ cells from the buffy coats of the healthy controls. The Gentra Puregene Cell and Tissue kit was used for genomic DNA extraction, and quantification was performed on a Qubit 2.0 fluorometer. CDR1 and CDR2 are read off the germline V gene (reference sequence) as SEHNR and FQNEAQ. The CDR3, cysteine through phenylalanine, is 13 amino acids long. The entry retains the CDR3 DNA only, 39 bases that are in frame from base 1. V loses 5 bases of germline sequence and J loses 3 bases, and the interval between the two ends is 7 bases.

General conclusions and limits of the study: Each patient's main leukemic clonotypes were private, but less than 30% of these clonotypes showed up at low frequency in the non-leukemic repertoires of other patients. Greater clonality appeared to be present in CD4-sorted patient repertoires than in healthy CD4+ repertoires, and the difference was retained after the putative leukemic clones were removed. TRBV06-family usage was enriched among the top patient clones (8/27) compared with healthy controls (2/35). The data were not HLA-matched, and the relatively small sample size could explain the higher clonality seen in CD4+ compared with CD8+ T-LGLL.

A note on this clone: Its cognate antigen has yet to be identified. No much larger clone exists at a distance of one base, and base qualities are not known.

The sequencing sample was made of CD4+ T cells from blood buffy coats. The V and J segments used are TRBV7-9 and TRBJ2-2, with no confidently assigned D gene. The TCR was taken from a human donor in good health. The CDR3 region reads CASSPSYTGELFF. The DNA reads TGTGCCAGCAGCCCCTCCTACACCGGGGAGCTGTTTTTT.